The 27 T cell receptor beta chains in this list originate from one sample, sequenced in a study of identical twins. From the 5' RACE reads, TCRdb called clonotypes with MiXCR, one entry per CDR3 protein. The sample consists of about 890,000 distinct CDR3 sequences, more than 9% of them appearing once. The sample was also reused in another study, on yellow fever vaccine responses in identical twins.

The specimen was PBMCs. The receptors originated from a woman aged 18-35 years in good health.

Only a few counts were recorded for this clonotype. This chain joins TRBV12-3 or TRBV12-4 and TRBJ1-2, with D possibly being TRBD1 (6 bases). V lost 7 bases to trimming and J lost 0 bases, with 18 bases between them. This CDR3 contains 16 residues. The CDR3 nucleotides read TGTGCCAGCACCCTGGGGGGGGCCCTAGCTAACTATGGCTACACCTTC. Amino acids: CASTLGGALANYGYTF.

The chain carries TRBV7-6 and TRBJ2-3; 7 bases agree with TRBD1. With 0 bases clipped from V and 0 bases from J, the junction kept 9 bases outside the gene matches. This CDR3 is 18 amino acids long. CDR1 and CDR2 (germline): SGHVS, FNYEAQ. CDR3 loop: CASSLAPGTATSTDTQYF. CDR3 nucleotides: TGTGCCAGCAGCTTAGCGCCTGGGACAGCCACTAGCACAGATACGCAGTATTTT. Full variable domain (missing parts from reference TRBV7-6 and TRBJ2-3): GAGVSQSPRYKVTKRGQDVALRCDPISGHVSLYWYRQALGQGPEFLTYFNYEAQQDKSGLPNDRFSAERPEGSISTLTIQRTEQRDSAMYRCASSLAPGTATSTDTQYFGPGTRLTVL.

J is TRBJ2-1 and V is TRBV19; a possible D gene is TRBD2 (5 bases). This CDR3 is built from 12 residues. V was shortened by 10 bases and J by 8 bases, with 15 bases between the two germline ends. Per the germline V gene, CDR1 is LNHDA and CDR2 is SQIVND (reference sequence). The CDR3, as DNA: TGTGCCACCGGGGATGTTTCGGATGAGCAGTTCTTC. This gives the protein CATGDVSDEQFF.

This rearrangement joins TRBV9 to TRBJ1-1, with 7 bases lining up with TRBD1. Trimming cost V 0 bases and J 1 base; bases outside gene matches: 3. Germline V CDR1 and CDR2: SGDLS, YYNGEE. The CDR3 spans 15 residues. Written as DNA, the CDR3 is TGTGCCAGCAGCGTAGCTCAGGGGGGGAACACTGAAGCTTTCTTT. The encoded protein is CASSVAQGGNTEAFF. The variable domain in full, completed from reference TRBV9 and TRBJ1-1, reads DSGVTQTPKHLITATGQRVTLRCSPRSGDLSVYWYQQSLDQGLQFLIQYYNGEERAKGNILERFSAQQFPDLHSELNLSSLELGDSALYFCASSVAQGGNTEAFFGQGTRLTVV.

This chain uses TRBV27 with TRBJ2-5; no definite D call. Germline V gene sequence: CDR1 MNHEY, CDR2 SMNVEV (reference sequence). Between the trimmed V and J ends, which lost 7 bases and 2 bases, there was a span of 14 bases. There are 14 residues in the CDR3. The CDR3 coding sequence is TGTGCCAGCACCCGGGCCGGTTGGCAAGAGACCCAGTACTTC. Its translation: CASTRAGWQETQYF.

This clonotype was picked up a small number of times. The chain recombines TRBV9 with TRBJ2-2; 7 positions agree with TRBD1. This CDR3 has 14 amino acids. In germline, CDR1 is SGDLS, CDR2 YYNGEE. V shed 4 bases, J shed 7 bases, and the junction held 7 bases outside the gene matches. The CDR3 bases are TGTGCCAGCAGCAAAAGGGGGCTGGACGGGGAGCTGTTTTTT. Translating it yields CASSKRGLDGELFF.

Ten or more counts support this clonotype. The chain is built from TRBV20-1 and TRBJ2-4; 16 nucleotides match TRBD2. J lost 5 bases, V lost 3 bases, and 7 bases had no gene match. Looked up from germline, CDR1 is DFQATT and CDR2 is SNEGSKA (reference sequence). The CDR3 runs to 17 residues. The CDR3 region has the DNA TGCAGTGCTAGTGGGACTAGCGGGGGGGCCGGGGAAAACATTCAGTACTTC. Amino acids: CSASGTSGGAGENIQYF.

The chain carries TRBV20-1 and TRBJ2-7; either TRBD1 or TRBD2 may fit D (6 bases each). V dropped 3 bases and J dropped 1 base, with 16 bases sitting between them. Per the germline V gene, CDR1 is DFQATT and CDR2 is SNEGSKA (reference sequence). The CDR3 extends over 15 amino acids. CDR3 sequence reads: CSARRRGGTSYEQYF. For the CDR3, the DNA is TGCAGTGCTAGGAGACGGGGCGGGACATCCTACGAGCAGTACTTC.

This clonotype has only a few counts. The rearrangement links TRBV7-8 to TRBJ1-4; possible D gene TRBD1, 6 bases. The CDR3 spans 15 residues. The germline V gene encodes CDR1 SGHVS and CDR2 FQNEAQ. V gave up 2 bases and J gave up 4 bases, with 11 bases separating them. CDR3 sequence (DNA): TGTGCCAGCAGCTTAAACCAGGGGTTTAATGAAAAACTGTTTTTT. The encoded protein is CASSLNQGFNEKLFF.

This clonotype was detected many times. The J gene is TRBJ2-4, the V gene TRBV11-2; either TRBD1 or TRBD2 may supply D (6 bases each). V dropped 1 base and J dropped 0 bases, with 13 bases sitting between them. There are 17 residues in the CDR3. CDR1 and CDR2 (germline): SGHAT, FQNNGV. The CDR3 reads CASSLGGAGLAKNIQYF. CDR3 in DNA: TGTGCCAGCAGCTTAGGGGGGGCAGGGTTAGCCAAAAACATTCAGTACTTC.

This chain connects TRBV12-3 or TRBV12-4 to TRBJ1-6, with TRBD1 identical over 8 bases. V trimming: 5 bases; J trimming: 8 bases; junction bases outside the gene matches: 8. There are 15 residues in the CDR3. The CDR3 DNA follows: TGTGCCAGCAGTCTCCGGGACAGGTTTGATTCACCCCTCCACTTT. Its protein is CASSLRDRFDSPLHF.

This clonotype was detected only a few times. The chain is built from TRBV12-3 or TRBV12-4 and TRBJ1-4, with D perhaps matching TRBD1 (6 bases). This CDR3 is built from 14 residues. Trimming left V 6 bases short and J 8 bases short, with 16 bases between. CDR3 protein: CASSYDRRREKLFF. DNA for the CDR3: TGTGCCAGCAGCTACGACAGGAGAAGGGAAAAACTGTTTTTT.

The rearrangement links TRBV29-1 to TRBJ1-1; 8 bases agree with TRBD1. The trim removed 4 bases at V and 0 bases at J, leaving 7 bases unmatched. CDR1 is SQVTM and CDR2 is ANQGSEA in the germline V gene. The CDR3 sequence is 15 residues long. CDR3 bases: TGCAGCGTTGGCGGACAGGGCGGGATGAACACTGAAGCTTTCTTT. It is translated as CSVGGQGGMNTEAFF.

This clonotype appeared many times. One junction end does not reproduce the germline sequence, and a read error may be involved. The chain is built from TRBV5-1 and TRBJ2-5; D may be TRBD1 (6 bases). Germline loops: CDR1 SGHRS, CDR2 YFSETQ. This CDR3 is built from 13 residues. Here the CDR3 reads CASSFGTKETQYF. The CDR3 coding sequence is TGTGCCAGCAGCTTCGGGACAAAGGAGACCCAGTACTTC.

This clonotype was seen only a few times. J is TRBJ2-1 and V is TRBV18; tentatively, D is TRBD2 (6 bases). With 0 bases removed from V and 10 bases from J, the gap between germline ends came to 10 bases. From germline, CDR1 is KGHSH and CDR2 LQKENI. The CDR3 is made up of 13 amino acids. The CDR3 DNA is TGTGCCAGCTCACCACCGGCGGGGAGGGAGCAGTTCTTC. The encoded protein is CASSPPAGREQFF.

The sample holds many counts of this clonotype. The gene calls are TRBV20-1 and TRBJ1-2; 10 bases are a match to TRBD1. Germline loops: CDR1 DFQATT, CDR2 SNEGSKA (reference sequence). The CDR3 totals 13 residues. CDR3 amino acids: CRRDRGYNYGYTF. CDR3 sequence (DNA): TGCCGGCGGGACAGGGGATATAACTATGGCTACACCTTC.

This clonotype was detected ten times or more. CDR3 bases: TGTGCCACCAAAGGGCTACAGGTGAACACTGAAGCTTTCTTT. Translated, it gives CATKGLQVNTEAFF. This chain connects TRBV6-2 or TRBV6-3 to TRBJ1-1; D possibly corresponds to TRBD1 (5 bases). The V end was cut by 10 bases, the J end by 0 bases, with 15 bases between. From germline, CDR1 is MNHEY and CDR2 SVGEGT. The CDR3 is 14 residues long.

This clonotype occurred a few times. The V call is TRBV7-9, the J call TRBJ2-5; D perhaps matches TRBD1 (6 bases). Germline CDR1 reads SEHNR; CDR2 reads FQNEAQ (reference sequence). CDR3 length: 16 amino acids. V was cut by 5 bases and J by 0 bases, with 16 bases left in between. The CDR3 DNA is TGTGCCAGCAGCCCAACCTACGACAGGTACCAAGAGACCCAGTACTTC. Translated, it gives CASSPTYDRYQETQYF. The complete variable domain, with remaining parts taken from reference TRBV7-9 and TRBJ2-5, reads DTGVSQNPRHKITKRGQNVTFRCDPISEHNRLYWYRQTLGQGPEFLTYFQNEAQLEKSRLLSDRFSAERPKGSFSTLEIQRTEQGDSAMYLCASSPTYDRYQETQYFGPGTRLLVL.

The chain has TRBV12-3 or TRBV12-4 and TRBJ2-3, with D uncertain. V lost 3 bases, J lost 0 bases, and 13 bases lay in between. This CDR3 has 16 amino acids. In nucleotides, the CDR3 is TGTGCCAGCAGTTTCCGTGACATCGCTAGCACAGATACGCAGTATTTT. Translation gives CASSFRDIASTDTQYF.

The CDR3 nucleotides are TGTGCCAGCAGCTTAACGGCTAGGACCCAGTACTTC. Amino acid sequence: CASSLTARTQYF. The chain joins TRBV7-9 to TRBJ2-5; D remains ambiguous. V lost 2 bases to trimming and J lost 7 bases, with 8 bases between them. CDR1 is SEHNR and CDR2 is FQNEAQ in the germline V gene (reference sequence). CDR3 length: 12 amino acids.

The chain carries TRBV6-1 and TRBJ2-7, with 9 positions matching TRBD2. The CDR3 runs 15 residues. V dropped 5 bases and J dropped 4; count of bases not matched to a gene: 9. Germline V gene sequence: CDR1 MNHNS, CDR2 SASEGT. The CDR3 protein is CASSPPSGIVYEQYF. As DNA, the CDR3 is TGTGCCAGCAGTCCTCCTAGCGGGATAGTTTACGAGCAGTACTTC.

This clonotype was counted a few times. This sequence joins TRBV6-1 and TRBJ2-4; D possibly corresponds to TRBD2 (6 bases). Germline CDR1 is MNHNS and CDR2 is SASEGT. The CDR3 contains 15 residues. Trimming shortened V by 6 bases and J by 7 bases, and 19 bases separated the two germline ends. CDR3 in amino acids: CASRGAETSWNIQYF. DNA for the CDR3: TGTGCCAGCAGAGGGGCGGAGACTAGTTGGAACATTCAGTACTTC.

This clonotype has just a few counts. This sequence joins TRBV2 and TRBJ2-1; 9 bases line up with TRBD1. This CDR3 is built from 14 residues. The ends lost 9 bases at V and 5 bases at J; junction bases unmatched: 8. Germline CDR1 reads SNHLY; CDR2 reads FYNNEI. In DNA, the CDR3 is TGTGCCAGACTAGGGACAGGGCCCCACAATGAGCAGTTCTTC. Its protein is CARLGTGPHNEQFF.

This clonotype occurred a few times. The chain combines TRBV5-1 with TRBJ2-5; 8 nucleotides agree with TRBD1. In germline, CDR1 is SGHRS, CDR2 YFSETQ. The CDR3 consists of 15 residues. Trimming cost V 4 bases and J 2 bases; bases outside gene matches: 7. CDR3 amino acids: CASSQGQGSQETQYF. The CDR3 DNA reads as TGCGCCAGCAGCCAAGGACAGGGATCGCAAGAGACCCAGTACTTC.

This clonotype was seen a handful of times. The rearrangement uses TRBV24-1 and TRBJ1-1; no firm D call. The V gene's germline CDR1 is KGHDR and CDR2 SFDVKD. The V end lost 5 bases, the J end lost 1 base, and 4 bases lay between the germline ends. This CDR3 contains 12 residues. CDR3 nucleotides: TGTGCCACCAGTGGGTGGAACACTGAAGCTTTCTTT. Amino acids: CATSGWNTEAFF.

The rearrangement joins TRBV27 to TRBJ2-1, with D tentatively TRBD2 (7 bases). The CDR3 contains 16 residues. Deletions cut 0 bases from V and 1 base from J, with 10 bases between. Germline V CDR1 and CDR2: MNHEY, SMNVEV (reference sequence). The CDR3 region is CASSLSGGVSYNEQFF. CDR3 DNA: TGTGCCAGCAGTTTATCAGGGGGGGTATCCTACAATGAGCAGTTCTTC.

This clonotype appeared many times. This chain's CDR3 is CASSPGTVGNTIYF. For the CDR3, the DNA is TGTGCCAGCAGCCCCGGGACTGTTGGAAACACCATATATTTT. The chain carries TRBV11-2 and TRBJ1-3; the D gene is possibly TRBD1 (5 bases). The ends were cut back, 5 bases at V and 3 bases at J, with 11 bases in the middle. The CDR3 is 14 amino acids. CDR1 and CDR2 (germline): SGHAT, FQNNGV. Variable domain in full (rest from reference TRBV11-2 and TRBJ1-3): EAGVAQSPRYKIIEKRQSVAFWCNPISGHATLYWYQQILGQGPKLLIQFQNNGVVDDSQLPKDRFSAERLKGVDSTLKIQPAKLEDSAVYLCASSPGTVGNTIYFGEGSWLTVV.